These 23 T cell receptor beta chains came from one sample sequenced in a study of graft-versus-host responses after intestinal transplantation. The table came from immunoSEQ multiplex PCR; TCRdb's copy has only in-frame clones and leaves some out. The sample holds tens of thousands of clones, roughly 92% seen once. Material: bone marrow, obtained 700 to 750 days after intestinal transplantation. Receptor source: a human patient who received an intestinal transplant, so some T cells may come from the graft donor.

The V call is TRBV27, the J call TRBJ1-1; D perhaps matches TRBD1 (6 bases). The V gene lost 7 bases and the J gene lost 7 bases, with 19 bases spanning the gap. Germline CDR1 reads MNHEY; CDR2 reads SMNVEV (reference sequence). The CDR3 has 14 residues. The CDR3 loop is CASTPKTGRVEAFF. The CDR3 DNA is TGTGCCAGCACCCCTAAGACAGGAAGAGTTGAAGCTTTCTTT.

The chain has TRBV7-9 and TRBJ2-1; the D gene is possibly TRBD2 (5 bases). The V end lost 4 bases, the J end lost 8 bases, and 18 bases lay between the germline ends. Germline CDR1 reads SEHNR; CDR2 reads FQNEAQ (reference sequence). This CDR3 comprises 15 residues. The CDR3 region has the DNA TGTGCCAGCAGCTCCGGGATTGGGCGAGTGGATGAGCAGTTCTTC. Translating gives CASSSGIGRVDEQFF.

The genes are TRBV4-1 and TRBJ2-1, with 8 bases that match TRBD2. J lost 6 bases, V lost 3 bases, and 13 bases had no gene match. CDR3 length: 17 amino acids. Germline CDR1 MGHRA, CDR2 YSYEKL. The CDR3 sequence is CASSHRGGDEFVNEQFF. DNA for the CDR3: TGCGCCAGCAGCCACCGGGGGGGGGATGAGTTCGTCAATGAGCAGTTCTTC.

The rearrangement links TRBV5-1 to TRBJ2-3; tentative D call: TRBD2 (5 bases). Germline lookup yields CDR1 SGHRS and CDR2 YFSETQ. The V gene lost 1 base and the J gene lost 6 bases, with 24 bases spanning the gap. The CDR3 is 18 residues long. The DNA of the CDR3 is TGCGCCAGCAGCTTGTCTAGCTGGAGACTCTTCGGCGAGGATACGCAGTATTTT. It codes for CASSLSSWRLFGEDTQYF.

The CDR3 here is CSVSRTSGSYEQYF. In DNA form, the CDR3 reads TGCAGCGTTTCTAGGACTAGCGGGAGCTACGAGCAGTACTTC. V usage is TRBV29-1 and J usage is TRBJ2-7; 13 bases fit TRBD2. In germline, CDR1 is SQVTM, CDR2 ANQGSEA. V shed 5 bases, J shed 3 bases, and the junction held 4 bases outside the gene matches. The CDR3 is 14 amino acids.

This rearrangement joins TRBV6-4 to TRBJ1-2; tentatively, D is TRBD1 (6 bases). Germline CDR1 is MRHNA and CDR2 is SNTAGT. This CDR3 has 17 amino acids. Trimming took off 6 bases at V and 8 bases at J, with 28 bases between the two ends. This chain's CDR3 is CASSYDRRLFSIDGYTF. CDR3 nucleotide sequence: TGTGCCAGCAGCTACGACAGGAGGCTCTTCTCAATTGACGGCTACACCTTC.

This clone came up a few times. The chain joins TRBV30 to TRBJ1-5; D may be TRBD1 (5 bases). Trimming pared 4 bases from V and 7 bases from J, leaving 14 bases between. Germline CDR1 and CDR2: GTSNPN and SVGIG (reference sequence). This CDR3 is 13 amino acids long. The CDR3 loop reads CAWNARDGQPQHF. DNA of the CDR3: TGTGCCTGGAATGCTAGGGACGGGCAGCCCCAGCATTTT.

The V and J genes are TRBV28 and TRBJ1-2; D is ambiguous. V lost 6 bases and J 4 bases, leaving 6 bases between the germline ends. Germline lookup yields CDR1 MDHEN and CDR2 SYDVKM. The CDR3 contains 11 residues. CDR3 residues: CASRGVYGYTF. In DNA form, the CDR3 reads TGTGCCAGCAGGGGTGTCTATGGCTACACCTTC.

The chain recombines TRBV19 with TRBJ2-5; 13 nucleotides match TRBD2. V dropped 4 bases and J dropped 5; count of bases not matched to a gene: 7. The CDR3 contains 16 residues. Germline CDR1 LNHDA, CDR2 SQIVND (reference sequence). The CDR3 nucleotides are TGTGCCAGTAGTACCGGACTAGCGGGAGAAGGGGAGACCCAGTACTTC. Protein: CASSTGLAGEGETQYF.

The chain couples TRBV5-1 to TRBJ1-1; TRBD1 aligns across 8 bases. The length of the CDR3 is 14 residues. V lost 4 bases to trimming and J lost 3 bases; unmatched junction nucleotides: 5. Per germline, CDR1 SGHRS and CDR2 YFSETQ. The CDR3 DNA is TGCGCCAGCAGCATCGACAGGGGACACACTGAAGCTTTCTTT. The encoded protein is CASSIDRGHTEAFF. The variable domain in full, completed from reference TRBV5-1 and TRBJ1-1, reads KAGVTQTPRYLIKTRGQQVTLSCSPISGHRSVSWYQQTPGQGLQFLFEYFSETQRNKGNFPGRFSGRQFSNSRSEMNVSTLELGDSALYLCASSIDRGHTEAFFGQGTRLTVV.

CDR3 loop: CASSVRGQAYGYTF. The CDR3 bases are TGTGCCAGTAGTGTAAGGGGACAGGCCTATGGCTACACCTTC. This rearrangement joins TRBV19 to TRBJ1-2; 8 bases are shared with TRBD1. The germline V gene encodes CDR1 LNHDA and CDR2 SQIVND (reference sequence). The CDR3 totals 14 residues. The V segment lost 5 bases and the J segment 4 bases; nucleotides outside the gene matches: 6.

V and J are TRBV27 and TRBJ1-6, with D hard to call. This CDR3 spans 15 amino acids. The germline V and J ends were trimmed by 2 bases and 3 bases, with 8 bases remaining between them. CDR1 is MNHEY and CDR2 is SMNVEV in the germline V gene (reference sequence). Here the CDR3 DNA reads TGTGCCAGCAGTTTAGGAGGGTTCTATAATTCACCCCTCCACTTT. Its translation is CASSLGGFYNSPLHF.

V gene TRBV4-1 combines with J gene TRBJ2-7, with 12 positions matching TRBD2. The CDR3 is made up of 17 amino acids. The J segment lost 5 bases and the V segment lost 3 bases, leaving 11 bases of the junction unmatched. The germline V gene has CDR1 MGHRA and CDR2 YSYEKL. CDR3 in amino acids: CASSHLLAGGPSDEQYF. The CDR3 region has the DNA TGCGCCAGCAGCCACTTGCTAGCGGGAGGGCCGTCCGACGAGCAGTACTTC.

In this sample, this clone turned up a few times. The chain recombines TRBV6-1 with TRBJ1-6; D remains unclear. Trimming cost V 9 bases and J 10 bases, with 13 bases left between them. The CDR3 sequence is 12 residues long. Germline CDR1 is MNHNS and CDR2 is SASEGT. This chain's CDR3 is CASDSGSSPLHF. The CDR3 region has the DNA TGTGCCAGTGACTCCGGGAGCTCACCCCTCCACTTT.

The V call is TRBV14, the J call TRBJ2-3; the D is unclear. The germline gives CDR1 SGHDN, CDR2 FVKESK. There are 11 residues in the CDR3. The V and J ends lost 3 bases and 2 bases respectively, with 0 bases between them. CDR3: CASSHTDTQYF. The CDR3 DNA sequence: TGTGCCAGCAGCCACACAGATACGCAGTATTTT.

The gene calls are TRBV11-2 and TRBJ1-1, with TRBD1 as a possible D gene (6 bases). With 5 bases removed from V and 4 bases from J, the gap between germline ends came to 23 bases. Germline lookup yields CDR1 SGHAT and CDR2 FQNNGV. The CDR3 sequence is 17 residues long. CDR3 protein: CASSGGSGRARATEAFF. CDR3 in DNA: TGTGCCAGCAGCGGGGGCTCGGGTAGGGCCCGCGCCACTGAAGCTTTCTTT.

The chain employs TRBV28 and TRBJ2-3; 15 bases map to TRBD2. The CDR3 has 16 amino acids. V dropped 6 bases and J dropped 3; count of bases not matched to a gene: 4. The V gene's germline CDR1 is MDHEN and CDR2 SYDVKM. The CDR3 sequence: CASRPGTSGRTDTQYF. CDR3 coding DNA: TGTGCCAGCAGGCCCGGGACTAGCGGGAGGACAGATACGCAGTATTTT.

V is TRBV14 and J is TRBJ2-3, with 11 nucleotides matching TRBD1. V dropped 6 bases and J dropped 5; count of bases not matched to a gene: 4. In germline, CDR1 is SGHDN, CDR2 FVKESK. The CDR3 loop spans 14 amino acids. CDR3 protein: CASRDRGRVDTQYF. The CDR3 coding sequence is TGTGCCAGCAGGGACAGGGGGCGAGTAGATACGCAGTATTTT.

The chain combines TRBV6-1 with TRBJ2-1, with no clear D. Trimming left V 0 bases short and J 0 bases short, with 9 bases between. This CDR3 is built from 16 residues. Germline lookup yields CDR1 MNHNS and CDR2 SASEGT. The CDR3 here is CASSEAGRGSYNEQFF. The CDR3 DNA follows: TGTGCCAGCAGTGAAGCAGGGCGCGGCTCCTACAATGAGCAGTTCTTC.

This chain joins TRBV27 and TRBJ2-2; 14 bases align to TRBD2. The CDR3 totals 16 residues. V lost 4 bases and J lost 8; bases outside the gene matches: 6. Germline V gene lookup returns CDR1 MNHEY and CDR2 SMNVEV (reference sequence). This CDR3 reads CASSSGLAGGWGELFF. CDR3 in DNA: TGTGCCAGCAGTTCCGGACTAGCGGGAGGATGGGGGGAGCTGTTTTTT.

The rearrangement joins TRBV11-3 to TRBJ2-7, with D tentatively TRBD2 (5 bases). V lost 0 bases to trimming and J lost 4 bases, with 10 bases between them. Germline CDR1 and CDR2: SGHNT and YENEEA. The CDR3 spans 14 residues. CDR3 nucleotides: TGTGCCAGCAGCTTAGATCATTCGGGATACGAGCAGTACTTC. Its translation is CASSLDHSGYEQYF.

The rearrangement links TRBV6-5 to TRBJ2-3, with D perhaps matching TRBD1 (6 bases). Germline CDR1 is MNHEY and CDR2 is SVGAGI. V was pared by 6 bases and J by 1 base, with 14 bases between. The CDR3 extends over 15 amino acids. As DNA, the CDR3 is TGTGCCAGCAGGGGGGACACGCTACGCACAGATACGCAGTATTTT. Translated: CASRGDTLRTDTQYF.

The J gene is TRBJ1-1, the V gene TRBV9, with TRBD1 as a possible D gene (6 bases). V was cut by 4 bases and J by 3 bases, with 13 bases left in between. The germline V gene has CDR1 SGDLS and CDR2 YYNGEE. The CDR3 consists of 14 residues. The CDR3 sequence: CASSPEGGYTEAFF. CDR3 coding DNA: TGTGCCAGCAGCCCAGAGGGGGGGTACACTGAAGCTTTCTTT.